These 20 T cell receptor beta chains originate from one sample sequenced in a study of spatial heterogeneity in lung cancer. TCRdb re-called the 5' RACE reads through MiXCR, storing one row per CDR3 protein. The table includes fewer than 16,000 distinct CDR3 sequences, 3.6% detected once. Time point given: sample taken at primary tumor resection. The sample in question was normal lung tissue next to the tumor, obtained at surgery. The receptors here all came from a male donor with early-stage non-small cell lung cancer.

This clonotype qualifies as medium-sized. A library prepared for alpha chains yielded this beta chain as an off-target read; its size is of little meaning. The gene calls are TRBV6-2 or TRBV6-3 and TRBJ2-7; D perhaps matches TRBD2 (6 bases). Looked up from germline, CDR1 is MNHEY and CDR2 is SVGEGT. The CDR3 consists of 16 residues. The V and J ends lost 6 bases and 2 bases respectively, with 20 bases between them. CDR3 amino acids: CASSRGTLPDPYEQYF. The CDR3 bases are TGTGCCAGCAGCCGGGGGACCTTACCCGATCCCTACGAGCAGTACTTC.

This clonotype occurred many times. This beta chain represents an off-target read in a library built for alpha chains; its size is of limited meaning. The rearrangement joins TRBV27 to TRBJ1-1; no clear D. Germline V lookup: CDR1 MNHEY, CDR2 SMNVEV (reference sequence). The CDR3 runs 12 residues. Between the trimmed V and J ends, which lost 5 bases and 13 bases, there was a span of 17 bases. The CDR3 loop is CASSLGRYPSFF. CDR3 sequence (DNA): TGTGCCAGCAGTCTCGGACGCTATCCAAGTTTCTTT.

At least ten counts were recorded for this clonotype. This beta chain turned up in a library designed for alpha chains; as an off-target read, its abundance says little. V gene TRBV6-1 combines with J gene TRBJ2-1; TRBD2 might be the D (5 bases). In germline, CDR1 is MNHNS, CDR2 SASEGT. This CDR3 has 14 residues. With 7 bases removed from V and 5 bases from J, the gap between germline ends came to 15 bases. CDR3 region: CASTSPGIHNEQFF. The CDR3, as DNA: TGTGCCAGCACCTCACCCGGGATCCACAATGAGCAGTTCTTC.

This clonotype was recorded many times. The library was designed around alpha chains, so this beta chain is a stray read whose abundance carries little weight. The V call is TRBV24-1, the J call TRBJ2-1; possible D gene TRBD2, 6 bases. V dropped 4 bases and J dropped 6 bases, with 12 bases sitting between them. Germline CDR1 is KGHDR and CDR2 is SFDVKD. The CDR3 runs to 14 residues. CDR3 protein: CATSEADYSNEQFF. As DNA, the CDR3 is TGTGCCACCAGTGAAGCGGACTACTCCAATGAGCAGTTCTTC.

This clonotype was seen at least ten times. Little can be read into the size of this beta chain, an off-target read in a library designed for alpha chains. V and J are TRBV10-2 and TRBJ2-1; TRBD2 aligns across 7 bases. The length of the CDR3 is 12 residues. The ends lost 6 bases at V and 4 bases at J; junction bases unmatched: 0. Germline V gives CDR1 WSHSY, CDR2 SAAADI. CDR3 sequence: CASSGRYNEQFF. CDR3 in DNA: TGCGCCAGCAGCGGGAGGTACAATGAGCAGTTCTTC.

This clonotype was seen many times. The library was prepared for alpha chains; this beta chain is a stray read, so its frequency means little. The chain combines TRBV28 with TRBJ1-1, with D perhaps matching TRBD1 (5 bases). Germline values: CDR1 MDHEN, CDR2 SYDVKM. V dropped 5 bases and J dropped 1 base, with 17 bases sitting between them. The CDR3 totals 16 residues. Written as DNA, the CDR3 is TGTGCCAGCAGTGTCCCCGGAGGAGGGGAGAACACTGAAGCTTTCTTT. Translation: CASSVPGGGENTEAFF.

This clonotype was picked up many times. The size of this beta chain means little, since it is a stray read in a library made for alpha chains. V is TRBV6-2 or TRBV6-3 and J is TRBJ1-1; D unclear. V gave up 6 bases and J gave up 4 bases, with 12 bases separating them. There are 13 residues in the CDR3. Germline lookup yields CDR1 MNHEY and CDR2 SVGEGT. The CDR3 spells CASSPLGATEAFF. As DNA, the CDR3 is TGTGCCAGCAGCCCATTGGGTGCCACTGAAGCTTTCTTT.

This clonotype occurred many times. Being off target in a library aimed at alpha chains, this beta chain has a size of little meaning. DNA of the CDR3: TGTGCCGGGGGGGGGCCGGGTGGTAATGAGCAGTTCTTC. Residues: CAGGGPGGNEQFF. This chain connects TRBV6-1 to TRBJ2-1; TRBD2 might be the D (7 bases). CDR1 is MNHNS and CDR2 is SASEGT in the germline V gene. The ends were cut back, 11 bases at V and 7 bases at J, with 18 bases in the middle. The CDR3 is 13 amino acids.

Ten or more counts support this clonotype. Because the library targeted alpha chains, this beta chain is an off-target read whose size means little. The chain couples TRBV13 to TRBJ2-5, with 7 positions matching TRBD2. CDR3 length: 15 amino acids. Germline V gene data show CDR1 as PRHDT and CDR2 as FYEKMQ (reference sequence). The V segment lost 0 bases and the J segment 4 bases; nucleotides outside the gene matches: 5. Written as DNA, the CDR3 is TGTGCCAGCAGCTTAGGTCTCGGGAGGAGAGAGACCCAGTACTTC. Translated, it gives CASSLGLGRRETQYF.

This clonotype appeared many times. This beta chain represents an off-target read in a library built for alpha chains; its size is of limited meaning. The J gene is TRBJ2-1, the V gene TRBV20-1; 13 bases map to TRBD2. CDR1 is DFQATT, CDR2 SNEGSKA, per germline (reference sequence). Losses at the gene ends were 5 bases for V and 2 bases for J; bases not matched to a gene: 9. The CDR3 loop spans 17 amino acids. The CDR3 region is CSASRTSGSWAYNEQFF. CDR3 DNA: TGCAGTGCTTCCCGGACTAGCGGGAGTTGGGCCTACAATGAGCAGTTCTTC.

Many counts were recorded for this clonotype. Found in a library prepared for alpha chains, this beta chain is an off-target read, and its abundance has little meaning. The rearrangement uses TRBV24-1 and TRBJ1-2; 8 bases match TRBD1. The CDR3 is made up of 14 amino acids. Germline loops: CDR1 KGHDR, CDR2 SFDVKD. J gave up 9 bases and V 6 bases, and 11 bases lay outside the gene matches. The CDR3 sequence is CATSQTDRVDRYTF. The CDR3 coding sequence is TGTGCCACCAGTCAGACGGACAGGGTGGATCGCTACACCTTC.

This clonotype was picked up many times. With the library built for alpha chains, this beta chain is off target and its frequency is not meaningful. The chain combines TRBV29-1 with TRBJ2-7; 8 bases are shared with TRBD1. V dropped 4 bases and J dropped 5; count of bases not matched to a gene: 7. The CDR3 consists of 13 residues. CDR1 and CDR2 (germline): SQVTM, ANQGSEA. The CDR3 region has the DNA TGCAGCGTTGGGAGGGACAGGAGGGACGAGCAGTACTTC. Residues: CSVGRDRRDEQYF.

This clonotype occurred many times. Since it is a stray read in a library aimed at alpha chains, this beta chain has a size that is not meaningful. The gene calls are TRBV28 and TRBJ2-7, with D possibly being TRBD1 (6 bases). The CDR3 runs to 17 residues. CDR1 is MDHEN and CDR2 is SYDVKM in the germline V gene. Trimming stripped 3 bases from V and 1 base from J, with 19 bases between. The CDR3 DNA is TGTGCCAGCAGTTTCCAGGGGTGGGGTCCCCCGTCCTACGAGCAGTACTTC. Amino acids: CASSFQGWGPPSYEQYF.

There are many counts of this clonotype. The library was built for alpha chains, so this beta chain is an off-target read and its size means little. The rearrangement uses TRBV7-2 and TRBJ2-1; D possibly matches TRBD1 or TRBD2 (5 bases each). Germline loops: CDR1 SGHTA, CDR2 FQGNSA. CDR3 length: 16 residues. The V and J ends lost 2 bases and 7 bases respectively, with 18 bases between them. CDR3 residues: CASSLNTGAGVNEQFF. For the CDR3, the DNA is TGTGCCAGCAGCTTAAACACCGGGGCCGGTGTTAATGAGCAGTTCTTC.

At least ten counts were recorded for this clonotype. The library was built for alpha chains, so this beta chain is an off-target read and its size means little. V gene TRBV7-2 combines with J gene TRBJ1-2, with 8 bases identical to TRBD1. V gave up 7 bases and J gave up 9 bases; unmatched junction bases: 16. The CDR3 extends over 15 amino acids. Per the germline V gene, CDR1 is SGHTA and CDR2 is FQGNSA. The CDR3 nucleotides are TGTGCCAGCACCGTATACGACAGGGGAGGTTCTAGCTACACCTTC. Its protein is CASTVYDRGGSSYTF.

This clonotype was recorded at least ten times. Because this beta chain is a stray read in a library intended to capture alpha chains, its abundance should not be given much weight. V usage is TRBV12-3 or TRBV12-4 and J usage is TRBJ2-2; D gene unclear. V shed 6 bases and J shed 4 bases, with 12 bases lying between them. The CDR3 is 14 amino acids. CDR3 sequence reads: CASSRTVGTGELFF. The CDR3 DNA is TGTGCCAGCAGCCGAACAGTGGGCACCGGGGAGCTGTTTTTT.

This clonotype is categorized as medium-sized. This beta chain is off target for a library built for alpha chains, so its abundance means little. The chain employs TRBV20-1 and TRBJ1-1; D gene ambiguous. V lost 6 bases and J 1 base, leaving 15 bases between the germline ends. This CDR3 has 14 residues. Germline V gene sequence: CDR1 DFQATT, CDR2 SNEGSKA (reference sequence). CDR3 bases: TGCAGTGCAAGGTTACAGCTGACGAACACTGAAGCTTTCTTT. Protein sequence: CSARLQLTNTEAFF.

Many counts were recorded for this clonotype. Since the library was made to target alpha chains, this beta chain is a stray read and its abundance is not meaningful. The V call is TRBV29-1, the J call TRBJ2-5, with 7 nucleotides matching TRBD2. Trimming removed 3 bases from V and 1 base from J; junction bases left unmatched: 5. CDR3 length equals 14 residues. Looked up from germline, CDR1 is SQVTM and CDR2 is ANQGSEA. CDR3 bases: TGCAGCGTTGAGCCGGGACTACGCCAAGAGACCCAGTACTTC. It is translated as CSVEPGLRQETQYF.

This clonotype was picked up many times. In a library made to pick up alpha chains, this beta chain is a stray read with a size that means little. The genes are TRBV7-9 and TRBJ1-2; D ambiguous. The germline CDR1 and CDR2 sequences are SEHNR and FQNEAQ (reference sequence). Trimming took 1 base from V and 3 from J, leaving 12 bases between them. This CDR3 has 15 amino acids. CDR3 DNA sequence: TGTGCCAGCAGCTTAGGCCTCCAAACCCACTATGGCTACACCTTC. This translates into CASSLGLQTHYGYTF.

There are many counts of this clonotype. The size of this beta chain means little, since it is a stray read in a library made for alpha chains. The V and J genes are TRBV5-1 and TRBJ2-3; D may match TRBD1 or TRBD2 (5 bases each). The germline V gene has CDR1 SGHRS and CDR2 YFSETQ. The CDR3 has 15 amino acids. V lost 5 bases and J lost 8, with 21 bases in between. The chain's CDR3 is CASSLSGTTYGTQYF. In DNA, the CDR3 is TGCGCCAGCAGTTTGTCGGGGACGACTTACGGTACGCAGTATTTT.